Shown below are 26 T cell receptor beta chains from a single sample sequenced in a study of OX40 agonist ivuxolimab in advanced cancers. Sequencing used immunoSEQ multiplex PCR; TCRdb keeps in-frame clones, though not all of them. The sample includes 65,000 to 80,000 clones, roughly 80% of them seen just once. The source was CD4+ or CD8+ T cells sorted from blood, collected in a trial of the OX40 agonist ivuxolimab. The receptors originated from an adult with an advanced solid tumor such as melanoma, head and neck, liver or kidney cancer.

The chain joins TRBV5-4 to TRBJ2-4, with D maybe TRBD1 (6 bases). The CDR3 loop spans 17 amino acids. Germline V gives CDR1 SGHNT, CDR2 YYREEE (reference sequence). Between the trimmed V and J ends, which lost 0 bases and 0 bases, there was a span of 13 bases. CDR3 sequence: CASSLASGTLAKNIQYF. CDR3 DNA sequence: TGTGCCAGCAGCTTGGCGTCAGGGACACTAGCCAAAAACATTCAGTACTTC.

The gene calls are TRBV11-2 and TRBJ2-1, with 7 bases that match TRBD2. V gave up 4 bases and J gave up 1 base; unmatched junction bases: 7. Germline values: CDR1 SGHAT, CDR2 FQNNGV. The CDR3 runs to 16 residues. The CDR3 is CASSSRGEGSYNEQFF. The CDR3, as DNA: TGTGCCAGCAGCTCGCGAGGGGAGGGGTCCTACAATGAGCAGTTCTTC.

The rearrangement links TRBV19 to TRBJ1-5, with 10 bases aligning to TRBD1. The CDR3 covers 16 residues. The ends lost 5 bases at V and 2 bases at J; junction bases unmatched: 6. Germline-derived CDR1 and CDR2 are LNHDA and SQIVND (reference sequence). CDR3 bases: TGTGCCAGTAGTCCCCGGGACAGGGGACGCAATCAGCCCCAGCATTTT. It specifies CASSPRDRGRNQPQHF.

The chain uses TRBV6-1 and TRBJ2-1; 9 nucleotides line up with TRBD2. The CDR3 runs 12 residues. The germline V gene encodes CDR1 MNHNS and CDR2 SASEGT. The V and J ends lost 5 bases and 10 bases, in that order; junction bases with no gene match: 3. CDR3 region: CASSKTSGEQFF. The CDR3 DNA follows: TGTGCCAGCAGTAAGACTAGCGGCGAGCAGTTCTTC.

The V and J genes are TRBV5-1 and TRBJ2-1, with D possibly TRBD1 on 5 matching bases. The CDR3 runs to 13 residues. Looked up from germline, CDR1 is SGHRS and CDR2 is YFSETQ. Trimming left V 4 bases short and J 8 bases short, with 13 bases between. The CDR3 DNA sequence: TGCGCCAGCAGCCGTGGACACGACGATGAGCAGTTCTTC. Translating it yields CASSRGHDDEQFF.

This chain links TRBV6-4 with TRBJ1-2; D ambiguous. Germline lookup yields CDR1 MRHNA and CDR2 SNTAGT. This CDR3 spans 12 amino acids. V lost 3 bases to trimming and J lost 5 bases, with 7 bases between them. The DNA for the CDR3 is TGTGCCAGCAGTGATGGAACATATGGCTACACCTTC. As protein: CASSDGTYGYTF.

The chain links TRBV7-9 to TRBJ2-1; no definite D call. The CDR3 spans 13 residues. CDR1 SEHNR and CDR2 FQNEAQ come from the germline V gene (reference sequence). V lost 4 bases, J lost 6 bases, and 10 bases lay in between. The CDR3 nucleotides read TGTGCCAGCAGCTCCTATAGAATCAATGAGCAGTTCTTC. It specifies CASSSYRINEQFF.

The chain couples TRBV19 to TRBJ2-2; tentatively, D is TRBD1 (6 bases). The germline V gene encodes CDR1 LNHDA and CDR2 SQIVND (reference sequence). Trimming took off 5 bases at V and 6 bases at J, with 16 bases between the two ends. The CDR3 has 15 residues. The CDR3 spells CASSPWGQGAGELFF. DNA of the CDR3: TGTGCCAGTAGTCCCTGGGGGCAGGGTGCCGGGGAGCTGTTTTTT.

DNA of the CDR3: TGTGCCACCTACCGCCGTCCCGACAATGAGCAGTTCTTC. Protein sequence: CATYRRPDNEQFF. The rearrangement links TRBV28 to TRBJ2-1, with D unclear. Germline-derived CDR1 and CDR2 are MDHEN and SYDVKM. The CDR3 totals 13 residues. Trimming removed 10 bases from V and 5 bases from J, with 15 bases in between. Complete variable domain (other parts from reference TRBV28 and TRBJ2-1): DVKVTQSSRYLVKRTGEKVFLECVQDMDHENMFWYRQDPGLGLRLIYFSYDVKMKEKGDIPEGYSVSREKKERFSLILESASTNQTSMYLCATYRRPDNEQFFGPGTRLTVL.

V usage is TRBV5-1 and J usage is TRBJ2-3; D may match TRBD1 or TRBD2 (5 bases each). The CDR3 consists of 15 residues. Germline V gene data show CDR1 as SGHRS and CDR2 as YFSETQ. The V gene lost 2 bases and the J gene lost 2 bases, with 12 bases spanning the gap. CDR3 bases: TGCGCCAGCAGCTTCCGGGACCCATTCACAGATACGCAGTATTTT. Translating it yields CASSFRDPFTDTQYF.

The V call is TRBV7-2, the J call TRBJ2-7, with D perhaps given as TRBD1 or TRBD2 (5 bases each). Germline V gene sequence: CDR1 SGHTA, CDR2 FQGNSA. CDR3 size: 13 residues. Trimming shortened V by 4 bases and J by 7 bases, and 14 bases separated the two germline ends. The CDR3 DNA follows: TGTGCCAGCAGCTCTAGAGGGGTGTGGGAGCAGTACTTC. Amino acid sequence: CASSSRGVWEQYF.

V usage is TRBV9 and J usage is TRBJ2-2; 13 bases line up with TRBD2. This CDR3 region has 19 residues. Germline assignment: CDR1 SGDLS and CDR2 YYNGEE. V trimming: 0 bases; J trimming: 6 bases; junction bases outside the gene matches: 11. The CDR3 loop is CASSVALGLAGSKAGELFF. In nucleotides, the CDR3 is TGTGCCAGCAGCGTAGCCCTGGGACTAGCGGGGAGCAAGGCCGGGGAGCTGTTTTTT.

Only a few counts were recorded for this clone. This chain joins TRBV7-9 and TRBJ1-6; D is ambiguous. Trimming took off 5 bases at V and 7 bases at J, with 15 bases between the two ends. The CDR3 is 15 residues long. The germline CDR1 and CDR2 sequences are SEHNR and FQNEAQ (reference sequence). The CDR3 nucleotides read TGTGCCAGCAGCAATTCGTGGGTCCCGAATTCACCCCTCCACTTT. Amino acids: CASSNSWVPNSPLHF. Drawing the rest from reference TRBV7-9 and TRBJ1-6, the complete variable domain is DTGVSQNPRHKITKRGQNVTFRCDPISEHNRLYWYRQTLGQGPEFLTYFQNEAQLEKSRLLSDRFSAERPKGSFSTLEIQRTEQGDSAMYLCASSNSWVPNSPLHFGNGTRLTVT.

The CDR3 DNA reads as TGTGCCACCAGCAGGGATAGGACTAGAGGTACAGATACGCAGTATTTT. Translation: CATSRDRTRGTDTQYF. The V gene is TRBV15, the J gene TRBJ2-3, with 7 bases lining up with TRBD2. The CDR3 length is 16 residues. J gave up 3 bases and V 3 bases, and 9 bases lay outside the gene matches. Germline V lookup: CDR1 LNHNV, CDR2 YYDKDF (reference sequence).

The V call is TRBV28, the J call TRBJ1-3; TRBD1 aligns across 7 bases. V lost 6 bases and J lost 0; bases outside the gene matches: 8. The germline CDR1 and CDR2 sequences are MDHEN and SYDVKM. The CDR3 contains 16 residues. DNA for the CDR3: TGTGCCAGCAGATTAAGACAGGGAAGCTCTGGAAACACCATATATTTT. It is translated as CASRLRQGSSGNTIYF.

The chain combines TRBV9 with TRBJ2-6; D ambiguous. There are 14 residues in the CDR3. Per germline, CDR1 SGDLS and CDR2 YYNGEE. V was clipped by 4 bases and J by 4 bases, with 9 bases between them. The DNA for the CDR3 is TGTGCCAGCAGCCCCAGGAGCGGGGCCAACGTCCTGACTTTC. Its translation: CASSPRSGANVLTF.

The V gene is TRBV28, the J gene TRBJ1-2; the D gene is possibly TRBD1 (5 bases). V lost 5 bases, J lost 1 base, and 8 bases lay in between. Germline assignment: CDR1 MDHEN and CDR2 SYDVKM. This CDR3 has 13 amino acids. The CDR3 bases are TGTGCCAGCAGTCGGACACTTAACTATGGCTACACCTTC. Translation: CASSRTLNYGYTF.

V gene TRBV9 combines with J gene TRBJ2-5, with a weak D call TRBD2 (6 bases). This CDR3 has 15 amino acids. Germline V gives CDR1 SGDLS, CDR2 YYNGEE. V was clipped by 3 bases and J by 1 base, with 13 bases between them. CDR3 nucleotides: TGTGCCAGCAGCGACGGGGGAGACTTCCAAGAGACCCAGTACTTC. This sequence encodes CASSDGGDFQETQYF.

The chain combines TRBV6-1 with TRBJ1-5; 7 nucleotides align to TRBD1. The germline CDR1 and CDR2 sequences are MNHNS and SASEGT. The CDR3 is 15 amino acids. Unmatched junction bases numbered 6, after V lost 1 base and J lost 6 bases. The CDR3, as DNA: TGTGCCAGCAGTGAAGTCTCATCAGGGGGTCAGCCCCAGCATTTT. This sequence encodes CASSEVSSGGQPQHF.

The rearrangement uses TRBV7-6 and TRBJ1-2; the match to TRBD1 covers 7 bases. This CDR3 region has 17 residues. The germline V gene has CDR1 SGHVS and CDR2 FNYEAQ. J was trimmed by 0 bases and V by 0 bases; bases with no gene match: 7. The CDR3 protein is CASSLAHQGESNYGYTF. The DNA for the CDR3 is TGTGCCAGCAGCTTAGCCCACCAGGGGGAGTCTAACTATGGCTACACCTTC.

J is TRBJ2-1 and V is TRBV28; TRBD2 is a possible D gene (5 bases). Trimming shortened V by 8 bases and J by 15 bases, and 17 bases separated the two germline ends. The CDR3 is made up of 11 amino acids. Germline CDR1 MDHEN, CDR2 SYDVKM. CDR3 sequence: CASGLERRRFF. DNA of the CDR3: TGTGCCAGCGGCCTTGAGAGGAGGCGGTTCTTC.

The chain links TRBV28 to TRBJ2-7; TRBD2 aligns across 7 bases. Losses at the gene ends were 5 bases for V and 6 bases for J; bases not matched to a gene: 7. Germline CDR1 MDHEN, CDR2 SYDVKM. This CDR3 spans 13 amino acids. The chain's CDR3 is CASSRGGRVEQYV. The CDR3 DNA is TGTGCCAGCAGTCGGGGAGGGCGGGTCGAGCAGTACGTC.

This clone was seen a single time. The V and J genes are TRBV5-4 and TRBJ2-1; 9 positions agree with TRBD2. Trimming took 0 bases from V and 4 from J; bases not matched to a gene: 2. Germline-derived CDR1 and CDR2 are SGHNT and YYREEE (reference sequence). The CDR3 sequence is 15 residues long. The CDR3 bases are TGTGCCAGCAGCTTGGAAGCGGGAGGTTACAATGAGCAGTTCTTC. This encodes CASSLEAGGYNEQFF.

The chain joins TRBV4-1 to TRBJ2-1, with D uncertain. V was trimmed by 5 bases and J by 3 bases, leaving 2 bases between them. Per the germline V gene, CDR1 is MGHRA and CDR2 is YSYEKL. The CDR3 is made up of 11 amino acids. CDR3 protein: CASSYYNEQFF. As DNA, the CDR3 is TGCGCCAGCAGCTACTACAATGAGCAGTTCTTC.

This clone was seen just once. The V call is TRBV5-1, the J call TRBJ2-2; 7 nucleotides align to TRBD1. Germline CDR1 and CDR2: SGHRS and YFSETQ. The length of the CDR3 is 16 residues. V lost 3 bases and J lost 3; bases outside the gene matches: 8. DNA of the CDR3: TGCGCCAGCAGCTACGCCGGGACAGAACACACCGGGGAGCTGTTTTTT. This gives the protein CASSYAGTEHTGELFF.

This clone was seen only once. The chain carries TRBV7-8 and TRBJ2-7; 7 nucleotides agree with TRBD1. The CDR3 covers 12 residues. The V gene end was trimmed by 5 bases and the J gene end by 5 bases; junction bases not matched to a gene: 3. Looked up from germline, CDR1 is SGHVS and CDR2 is FQNEAQ. CDR3 sequence: CASSNTGDEQYV. The CDR3, as DNA: TGTGCCAGCAGCAATACAGGGGACGAGCAGTACGTC.